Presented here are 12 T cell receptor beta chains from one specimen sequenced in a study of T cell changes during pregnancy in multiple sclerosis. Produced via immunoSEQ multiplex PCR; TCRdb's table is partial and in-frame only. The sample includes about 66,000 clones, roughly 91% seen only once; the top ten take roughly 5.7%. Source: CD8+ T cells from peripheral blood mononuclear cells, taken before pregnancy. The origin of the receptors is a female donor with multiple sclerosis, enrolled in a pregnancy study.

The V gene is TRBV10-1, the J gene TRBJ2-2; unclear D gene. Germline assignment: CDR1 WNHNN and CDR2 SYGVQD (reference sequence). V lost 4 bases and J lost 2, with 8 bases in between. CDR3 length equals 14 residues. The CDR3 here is CASSAFRNTGELFF. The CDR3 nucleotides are TGCGCCAGCAGTGCGTTTAGAAACACCGGGGAGCTGTTTTTT.

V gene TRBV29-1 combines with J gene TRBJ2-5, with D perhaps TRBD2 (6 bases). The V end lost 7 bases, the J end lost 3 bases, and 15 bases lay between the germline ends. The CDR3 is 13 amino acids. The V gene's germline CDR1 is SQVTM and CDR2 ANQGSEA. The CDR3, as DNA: TGCAGCGGCCACCAACCGGGGGAAGAGACCCAGTACTTC. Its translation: CSGHQPGEETQYF. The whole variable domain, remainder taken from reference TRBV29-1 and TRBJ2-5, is SAVISQKPSRDICQRGTSLTIQCQVDSQVTMMFWYRQQPGQSLTLIATANQGSEATYESGFVIDKFPISRPNLTFSTLTVSNMSPEDSSIYLCSGHQPGEETQYFGPGTRLLVL.

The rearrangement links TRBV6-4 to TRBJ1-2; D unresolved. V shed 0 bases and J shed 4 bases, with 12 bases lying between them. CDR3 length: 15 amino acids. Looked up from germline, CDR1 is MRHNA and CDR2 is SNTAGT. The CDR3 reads CASSDSGPGGYGYTF. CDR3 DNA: TGTGCCAGCAGTGACTCAGGCCCGGGAGGCTATGGCTACACCTTC.

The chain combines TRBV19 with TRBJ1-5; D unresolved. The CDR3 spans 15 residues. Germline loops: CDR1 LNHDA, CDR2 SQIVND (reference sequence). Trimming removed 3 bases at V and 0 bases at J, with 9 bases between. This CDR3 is CASSITSSSNQPQHF. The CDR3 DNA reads TGTGCCAGTAGTATCACGAGCTCTAGCAATCAGCCCCAGCATTTT.

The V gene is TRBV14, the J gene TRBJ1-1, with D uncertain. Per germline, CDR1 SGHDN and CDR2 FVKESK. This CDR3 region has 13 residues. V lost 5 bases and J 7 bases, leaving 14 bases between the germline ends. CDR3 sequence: CASSKRGGLEAFF. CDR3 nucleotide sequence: TGTGCCAGCAGCAAACGGGGTGGACTTGAAGCTTTCTTT.

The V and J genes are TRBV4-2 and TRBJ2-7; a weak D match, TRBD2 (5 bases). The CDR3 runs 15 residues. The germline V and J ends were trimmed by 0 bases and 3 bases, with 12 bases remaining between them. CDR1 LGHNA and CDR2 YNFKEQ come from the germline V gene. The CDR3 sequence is CASSQDEERSYEQYF. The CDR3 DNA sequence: TGTGCCAGCAGCCAAGATGAAGAGCGGAGCTACGAGCAGTACTTC.

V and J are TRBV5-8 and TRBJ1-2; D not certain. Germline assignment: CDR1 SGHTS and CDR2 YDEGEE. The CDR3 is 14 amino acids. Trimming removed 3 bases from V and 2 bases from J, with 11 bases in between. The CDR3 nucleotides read TGTGCCAGCAGCTATACAGAGACAAACTATGGCTACACCTTC. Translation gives CASSYTETNYGYTF.

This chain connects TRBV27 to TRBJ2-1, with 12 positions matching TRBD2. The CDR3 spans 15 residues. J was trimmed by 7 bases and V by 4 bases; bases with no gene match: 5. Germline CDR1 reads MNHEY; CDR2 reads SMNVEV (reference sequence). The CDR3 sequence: CASSSLAGGTNEQFF. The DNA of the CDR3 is TGTGCCAGCAGTTCACTAGCGGGGGGCACGAATGAGCAGTTCTTC.

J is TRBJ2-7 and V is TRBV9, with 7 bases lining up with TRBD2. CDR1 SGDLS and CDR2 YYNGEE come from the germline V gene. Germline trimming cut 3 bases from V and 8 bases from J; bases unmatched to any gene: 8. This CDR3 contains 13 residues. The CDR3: CASSASREEKQYF. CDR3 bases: TGTGCCAGCAGCGCCTCTCGGGAGGAGAAGCAGTACTTC.

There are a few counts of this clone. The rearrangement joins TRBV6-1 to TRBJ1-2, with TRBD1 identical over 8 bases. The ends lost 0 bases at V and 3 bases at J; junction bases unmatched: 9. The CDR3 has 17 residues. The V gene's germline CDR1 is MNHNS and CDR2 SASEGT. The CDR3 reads CASSEADRGWKYYGYTF. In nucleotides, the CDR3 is TGTGCCAGCAGTGAAGCTGACAGGGGATGGAAGTACTATGGCTACACCTTC.

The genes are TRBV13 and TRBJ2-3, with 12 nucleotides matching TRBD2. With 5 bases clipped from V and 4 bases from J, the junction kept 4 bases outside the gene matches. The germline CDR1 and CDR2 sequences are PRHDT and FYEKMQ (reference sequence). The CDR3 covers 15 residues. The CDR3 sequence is CASSKLAGGSDTQYF. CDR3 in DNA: TGTGCCAGCAGCAAACTAGCGGGGGGATCAGATACGCAGTATTTT.

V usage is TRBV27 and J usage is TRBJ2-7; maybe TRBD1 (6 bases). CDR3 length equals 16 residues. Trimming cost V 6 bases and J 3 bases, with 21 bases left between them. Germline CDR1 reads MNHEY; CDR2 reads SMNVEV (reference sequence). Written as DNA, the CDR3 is TGTGCCAGCAGGGGCGTTGGTCAGGGGCTTAGCTACGAGCAGTACTTC. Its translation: CASRGVGQGLSYEQYF.